The sequence of this T cell receptor (beta chain) was determined in a study of CD8+CD57+ T cells in acquired aplastic anemia. In the study overall: Recorded DNA amounts for sorted CD4+ and CD8+ cells had an average of 3.2 ug. Study-level results: A set of twenty-nine CD8+ CDR3 sequences was shared between patients and controls, and these sequences appeared highly expressed in patients.

Investigators profiled TCR beta VDJ and CDR3 from genomic DNA template. TCRdb reanalysed the reads using MiXCR and keeps one entry per CDR3 protein. The data contain roughly 190,000 distinct CDR3 sequences, 48% of them singletons. V dropped 2 bases and J dropped 7; count of bases not matched to a gene: 3. The CDR3 is made up of 14 amino acids. The germline gives CDR1 SGHTS, CDR2 YDEGEE. Patients selected for sequencing had displayed CD8+CD57+ cell expansion by flow cytometry. This clonotype turned up a few times. What it binds is not known. The origin of this receptor is a human donor with aplastic anemia. V is TRBV5-8 and J is TRBJ1-4; 9 nucleotides match TRBD1. The sample comprised sorted CD4+, CD8+, or CD8+CD57+ T cells (not recorded which) from PBMCs. The CDR3 region has the DNA TGTGCCAGCAGCTTCGACAGGGGGGTTGAAAAACTGTTTTTT. It is translated as CASSFDRGVEKLFF.